Listed here are 16 T cell receptor beta chains from one sample, sequenced in a study of blood T cells in healthy people across ages. PCR was performed a second time for about 7 to 12 cycles using a sample-barcoded 5' primer and a J-beta primer mix. MiXCR, run by TCRdb on the 5' RACE reads, gives a single entry per CDR3 protein. The table shows 800,000 or so distinct CDR3 sequences, with about 62% occurring only once. The material sequenced was blood. The origin of the receptors is a man aged 25-45 years in good health.

This chain links TRBV6-2 or TRBV6-3 with TRBJ2-4, with D possibly TRBD1 on 5 matching bases. TRBJ2-7 explains the end of the DNA better; the J call may be wrong. The CDR3 loop spans 12 amino acids. The germline gives CDR1 MNHEY, CDR2 SVGEGT. The chain's CDR3 is CASSMTVYEQYF. CDR3 sequence (DNA): TGTGCCAGCAGTATGACAGTCTACGAGCAGTACTTC.

The chain couples TRBV6-2 or TRBV6-3 to TRBJ2-4; weak D call: TRBD1 (6 bases). The DNA matches TRBJ2-7 better at its end, which makes the J call doubtful. The germline CDR1 and CDR2 sequences are MNHEY and SVGEGT. This CDR3 contains 12 residues. CDR3 residues: CASGSNRDEQYF. CDR3 in DNA: TGTGCCAGCGGGTCAAACAGGGACGAGCAGTACTTC.

V is TRBV28 and J is TRBJ2-5; 9 bases match TRBD1. The V segment lost 6 bases and the J segment 9 bases; nucleotides outside the gene matches: 2. Germline assignment: CDR1 MDHEN and CDR2 SYDVKM. CDR3 length equals 11 residues. CDR3 coding DNA: TGTGCCAGCAGGGACAGGGGCCCCCAGTACTTC. This encodes CASRDRGPQYF.

The chain employs TRBV2 and TRBJ2-1; TRBD2 agrees at 8 bases. Germline V lookup: CDR1 SNHLY, CDR2 FYNNEI. This CDR3 contains 15 residues. V lost 8 bases, J lost 6 bases, and 12 bases stayed unmatched. The CDR3 sequence: CASRTGTSTPNEQFF. CDR3 bases: TGTGCCAGCCGAACCGGGACTAGTACCCCCAATGAGCAGTTCTTC.

This clonotype appeared once. A read error may explain this, as a much larger clone is one base away. The rearrangement uses TRBV11-2 and TRBJ1-2, with a possible D match to TRBD1 (6 bases). CDR1 is SGHAT, CDR2 FQNNGV, per germline. V was trimmed by 5 bases and J by 3 bases, leaving 10 bases between them. The CDR3 is made up of 13 amino acids. CDR3 coding DNA: TGTGCCAGCAGCGTAGGGACATACTATGGCTACACCTTC. Protein sequence: CASSVGTYYGYTF.

The chain uses TRBV11-1 and TRBJ1-2; 10 bases fit TRBD1. J gave up 8 bases and V 5 bases, and 11 bases lay outside the gene matches. The CDR3 is 15 amino acids. CDR1 is SGHAT, CDR2 FQDESV, per germline (reference sequence). DNA for the CDR3: TGTGCCAGCAGCGCCCGGACAGGGGGAGGCTACGGCTACACCTTC. As protein: CASSARTGGGYGYTF.

The chain joins TRBV20-1 to TRBJ2-5; 9 bases are a match to TRBD1. The junction had 6 bases not matched to a gene; V was cut back by 3 bases and J by 1 base. The CDR3 is made up of 15 amino acids. Per the germline V gene, CDR1 is DFQATT and CDR2 is SNEGSKA (reference sequence). CDR3 amino acids: CSASHGQGLQETQYF. The CDR3 DNA is TGCAGTGCTAGTCATGGACAGGGGCTCCAAGAGACCCAGTACTTC.

There are a few counts of this clonotype. The J gene is TRBJ2-5, the V gene TRBV7-2; 8 positions agree with TRBD2. This CDR3 is 16 amino acids long. Germline trimming cut 0 bases from V and 5 bases from J; bases unmatched to any gene: 8. Per germline, CDR1 SGHTA and CDR2 FQGNSA. CDR3 sequence reads: CASSLAGRGVLETQYF. CDR3 in DNA: TGTGCCAGCAGCTTAGCTGGGCGGGGGGTCTTGGAGACCCAGTACTTC.

The chain employs TRBV5-1 and TRBJ2-5; TRBD1 agrees at 8 bases. J was trimmed by 5 bases and V by 5 bases; bases with no gene match: 11. CDR1 and CDR2 (germline): SGHRS, YFSETQ. The CDR3 has 15 residues. The CDR3 sequence is CASRTQGAPQETQYF. CDR3 bases: TGCGCCAGCAGAACCCAGGGGGCGCCGCAGGAGACCCAGTACTTC.

This chain connects TRBV10-3 to TRBJ2-7, with D unclear. Trimming cost V 0 bases and J 2 bases, with 11 bases left between them. Germline V gives CDR1 ENHRY, CDR2 SYGVKD. CDR3 length: 15 residues. The CDR3 sequence: CAISESMGTAYEQYF. The CDR3 DNA reads TGTGCCATCAGTGAGTCGATGGGCACGGCCTACGAGCAGTACTTC.

V is TRBV10-3 and J is TRBJ1-2; D is possibly TRBD1 (6 bases). V dropped 3 bases and J dropped 3 bases, with 14 bases sitting between them. The CDR3 has 15 residues. Germline lookup yields CDR1 ENHRY and CDR2 SYGVKD. CDR3 amino acids: CAISDTGGGDYGYTF. The CDR3 bases are TGTGCCATCAGTGATACTGGAGGGGGGGACTATGGCTACACCTTC.

The chain has TRBV25-1 and TRBJ2-3; maybe TRBD2 (7 bases). This CDR3 spans 14 amino acids. Trimming pared 8 bases from V and 3 bases from J, leaving 15 bases between. Germline V gene data show CDR1 as MGHDK and CDR2 as SYGVNS. The CDR3, as DNA: TGTGCCAGCGTAGGGGGGGGCATTACAGATACGCAGTATTTT. Amino acid sequence: CASVGGGITDTQYF.

The chain uses TRBV30 and TRBJ2-7; D might be TRBD2 (5 bases). Germline CDR1 is GTSNPN and CDR2 is SVGIG (reference sequence). The CDR3 covers 11 residues. V was trimmed by 5 bases and J by 1 base, leaving 6 bases between them. This CDR3 is CAWGGSYEQYF. The DNA for the CDR3 is TGTGCCTGGGGCGGGTCCTACGAGCAGTACTTC.

V and J are TRBV6-5 and TRBJ2-5; D is unclear. The CDR3 loop spans 11 amino acids. V was pared by 7 bases and J by 11 bases, with 14 bases between. The V gene's germline CDR1 is MNHEY and CDR2 SVGAGI. CDR3 sequence (DNA): TGTGCCAGCACTAGACTCGGTGAGCAGTACTTC. Translating it yields CASTRLGEQYF.

This clonotype showed up just once. The rearrangement uses TRBV7-9 and TRBJ2-1; TRBD1 matches 8 bases. V trimming: 0 bases; J trimming: 1 base; junction bases outside the gene matches: 5. The germline V gene has CDR1 SEHNR and CDR2 FQNEAQ (reference sequence). This CDR3 spans 17 amino acids. CDR3 DNA: TGTGCCAGCAGCTTAGCTGGCAGGGGGCTATCCTACAATGAGCAGTTCTTC. As protein: CASSLAGRGLSYNEQFF.

A word on this clonotype: The germline gene is not matched at one end of the junction; a read error may be the cause. The V call is TRBV6-2 or TRBV6-3, the J call TRBJ2-1; 10 bases agree with TRBD1. This CDR3 is 16 amino acids long. Germline CDR1 MNHEY, CDR2 SVGEGT. CDR3 sequence: CASSTRQGAPYNGQFF. The CDR3 nucleotides read TGTGCCAGCAGTACCAGACAGGGGGCCCCCTACAATGGGCAGTTCTTC.